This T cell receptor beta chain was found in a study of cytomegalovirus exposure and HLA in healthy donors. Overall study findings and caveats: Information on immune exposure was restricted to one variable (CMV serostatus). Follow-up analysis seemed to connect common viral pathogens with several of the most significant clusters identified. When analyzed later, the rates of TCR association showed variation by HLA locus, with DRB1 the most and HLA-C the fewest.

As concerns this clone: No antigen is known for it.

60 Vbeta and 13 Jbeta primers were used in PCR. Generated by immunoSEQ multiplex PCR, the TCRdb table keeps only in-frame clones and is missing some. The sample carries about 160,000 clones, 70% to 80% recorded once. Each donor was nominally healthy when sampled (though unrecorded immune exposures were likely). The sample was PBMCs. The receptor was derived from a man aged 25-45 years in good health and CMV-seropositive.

The CDR3 nucleotides are TGTGCCAGCTCACCTCGGGAAGGGACAAATGAAAAACTGTTTTTT. Translation gives CASSPREGTNEKLFF. This sequence joins TRBV18 and TRBJ1-4; D may be TRBD1 (6 bases). This CDR3 has 15 residues. The V end was cut by 3 bases, the J end by 5 bases, with 13 bases between. Germline lookup yields CDR1 KGHSH and CDR2 LQKENI. The variable domain in full, with the rest retrieved from reference TRBV18 and TRBJ1-4, is NAGVMQNPRHLVRRRGQEARLRCSPMKGHSHVYWYRQLPEEGLKFMVYLQKENIIDESGMPKERFSAEFPKEGPSILRIQQVVRGDSAAYFCASSPREGTNEKLFFGSGTQLSVL.